This T cell receptor beta chain was sequenced for a study of blood T cell repertoires in COVID-19. Profiled with immunoSEQ multiplex PCR; TCRdb holds only in-frame clones, not every one. Found here are a few hundred thousand clones, around 90% of them singletons; the top ten hold over 2%. Germline values: CDR1 LGHDT, CDR2 YNNKEL (reference sequence). The CDR3 extends over 12 amino acids. V lost 3 bases to trimming and J lost 2 bases, with 5 bases between them. This receptor was taken from an older woman in a cohort exposed to, infected with or recovered from COVID-19 (not recorded which). J is TRBJ2-7 and V is TRBV3-1 (or the pseudogene TRBV3-2); TRBD2 might be the D (5 bases). Sequencing was done on a sample of PBMCs or T cells enriched from blood (not recorded which). CDR3 DNA: TGTGCCAGCAGCCACGGGACCTACGAGCAGTACTTC. Translating gives CASSHGTYEQYF.